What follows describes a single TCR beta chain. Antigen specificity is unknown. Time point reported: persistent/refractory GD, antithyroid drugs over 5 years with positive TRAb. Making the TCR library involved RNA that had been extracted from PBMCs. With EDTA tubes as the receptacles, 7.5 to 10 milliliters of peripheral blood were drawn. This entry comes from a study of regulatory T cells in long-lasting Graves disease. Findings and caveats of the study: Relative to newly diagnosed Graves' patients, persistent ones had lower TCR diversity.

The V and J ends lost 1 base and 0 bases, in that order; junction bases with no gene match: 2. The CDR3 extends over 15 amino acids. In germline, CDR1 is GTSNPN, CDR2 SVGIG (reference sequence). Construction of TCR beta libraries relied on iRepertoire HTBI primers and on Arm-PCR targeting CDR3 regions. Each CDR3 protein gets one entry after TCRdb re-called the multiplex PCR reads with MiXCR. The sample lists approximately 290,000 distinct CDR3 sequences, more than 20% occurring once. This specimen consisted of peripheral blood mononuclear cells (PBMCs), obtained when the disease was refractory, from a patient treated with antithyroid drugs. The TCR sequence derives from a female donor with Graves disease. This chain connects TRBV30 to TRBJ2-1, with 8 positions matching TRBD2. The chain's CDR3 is CAWSGGGSSYNEQFF. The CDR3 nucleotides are TGTGCCTGGAGTGGCGGGGGGAGCTCCTACAATGAGCAGTTCTTC. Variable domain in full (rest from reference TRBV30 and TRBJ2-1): SQTIHQWPATLVQPVGSPLSLECTVEGTSNPNLYWYRQAAGRGLQLLFYSVGIGQISSEVPQNLSASRPQDRQFILSSKKLLLSDSGFYLCAWSGGGSSYNEQFFGPGTRLTVL.